This T cell receptor (beta chain) was sequenced during a study of human T cells and chemical hapten exposure. The CDR3 has 16 amino acids. Germline CDR1 reads KGHSH; CDR2 reads LQKENI. The V end lost 3 bases, the J end lost 2 bases, and 15 bases lay between the germline ends. This clonotype was observed at least ten times. In the library, unique molecular identifiers were attached to individual cDNA molecules. Using its own MiXCR run on the RACE reads, TCRdb lists one record per CDR3 protein. The sample lists more than 300,000 distinct CDR3 sequences; around 5.5% were seen once. Time point specified: pre-sensitization, week 0. Indicated treatment: therapeutic diphenylcyclopropenone sensitization with weekly scalp DPC. Extraction yielded total RNA from whole blood (unfractionated).

The sample in question was whole blood, obtained in connection with sensitization to the hapten diphenylcyclopropenone (DPC). The receptor was isolated from a woman aged 18-29 years with alopecia areata. Some clones in this sample may be carry-over from other donors' samples. This chain uses TRBV18 with TRBJ2-3; possibly TRBD2 for D (6 bases). CDR3 bases: TGTGCCAGCTCACCCTCCGGGACTCCCTACACAGATACGCAGTATTTT. Protein product: CASSPSGTPYTDTQYF.